This T cell receptor (beta chain) was retrieved from a study of regulatory T cells in long-lasting Graves disease. About the research overall: Newly diagnosed Graves' patients took antithyroid drugs under 3 months.

Combining iRepertoire HTBI primers with Arm-PCR of CDR3 regions, the authors built TCR beta libraries. MiXCR, applied by TCRdb to the multiplex PCR reads, yields one record per CDR3 protein. The table lists 350,000 to 450,000 distinct CDR3 sequences, around 11% of them singletons. This clonotype is a singleton in its sample. Its target is unknown. Losses at the gene ends were 6 bases for V and 3 bases for J; bases not matched to a gene: 3. This CDR3 has 13 residues. CDR1 and CDR2 from the germline V gene are SGHAT and FQNNGV. Study observations and caveats: Persistent cases favored TRBV28, TRBJ1-2 and TRBJ2-5. Persistent patients had more shared public clonotypes (about 2,700) than new patients (around 1,000).

The time point was: newly diagnosed GD, antithyroid drugs for less than 3 months. PBMC-derived RNA was used for the TCR library. These same data were also listed under a study on T cells in Graves' hyperthyroidism and ophthalmopathy. This second report adds: Clinical symptoms, serum thyroxine, TRAb, thyroid ultrasound and orbital computed tomography informed diagnoses.

The rearrangement joins TRBV11-2 to TRBJ2-7; TRBD2 matches at 9 bases. The starting material was peripheral blood mononuclear cells (PBMCs), obtained at new diagnosis, from a patient treated with antithyroid drugs. This sequence originates from a woman younger than 30 with Graves disease. In DNA form, the CDR3 reads TGTGCCAGCAGGCTAGCGGGGCTCTACGAGCAGTACTTC. Amino acids: CASRLAGLYEQYF.